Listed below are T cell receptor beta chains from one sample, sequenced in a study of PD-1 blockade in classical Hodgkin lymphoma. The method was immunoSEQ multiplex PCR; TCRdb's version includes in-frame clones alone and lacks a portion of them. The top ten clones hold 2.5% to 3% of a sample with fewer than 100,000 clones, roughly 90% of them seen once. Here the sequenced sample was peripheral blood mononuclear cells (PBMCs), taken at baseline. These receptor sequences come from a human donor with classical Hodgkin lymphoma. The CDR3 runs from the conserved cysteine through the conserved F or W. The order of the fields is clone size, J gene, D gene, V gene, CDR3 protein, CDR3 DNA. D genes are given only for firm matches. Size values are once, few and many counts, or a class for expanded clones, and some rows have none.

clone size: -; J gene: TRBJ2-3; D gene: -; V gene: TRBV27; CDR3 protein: CASSYPTGRGYKPSTDTQYF; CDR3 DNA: TGTGCCAGCAGTTATCCGACTGGACGGGGCTATAAACCTAGCACAGATACGCAGTATTTT
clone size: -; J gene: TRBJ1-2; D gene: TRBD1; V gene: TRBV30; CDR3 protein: CAWSVPSAGGYGYTF; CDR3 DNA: TGTGCCTGGAGTGTACCCTCCGCAGGGGGCTATGGCTACACCTTC
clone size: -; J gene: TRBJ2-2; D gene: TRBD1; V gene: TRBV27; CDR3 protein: CASSPFSQGWVTELFF; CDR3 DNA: TGTGCCAGCAGTCCATTCTCACAGGGGTGGGTGACCGAGCTGTTTTTT
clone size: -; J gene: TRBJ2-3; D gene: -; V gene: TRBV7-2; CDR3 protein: CASSRALRDTDTQYF; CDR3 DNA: TGTGCCAGCAGCCGCGCGCTTAGGGACACAGATACGCAGTATTTT
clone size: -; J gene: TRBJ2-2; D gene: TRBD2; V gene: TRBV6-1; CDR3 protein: CASERGRDTGELFF; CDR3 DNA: TGTGCCAGCGAGCGGGGGCGAGACACCGGGGAGCTGTTTTTT
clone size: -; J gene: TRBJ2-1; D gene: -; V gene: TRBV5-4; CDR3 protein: CASSLAVYNEQFF; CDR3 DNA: TGTGCCAGCAGCTTGGCGGTATACAATGAGCAGTTCTTC
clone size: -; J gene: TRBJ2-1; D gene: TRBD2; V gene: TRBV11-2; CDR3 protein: CASSYIAGGINNEQFF; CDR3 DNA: TGTGCCAGCAGCTACATAGCGGGAGGAATAAACAATGAGCAGTTCTTC
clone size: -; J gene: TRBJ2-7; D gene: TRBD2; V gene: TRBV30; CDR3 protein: CAWSDPRRQAGGVYEQYF; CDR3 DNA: TGTGCCTGGAGTGACCCTCGTCGTCAAGCGGGAGGGGTGTACGAGCAGTACTTC
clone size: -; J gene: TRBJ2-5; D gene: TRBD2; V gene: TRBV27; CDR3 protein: CASSFTGLAGDKETQYF; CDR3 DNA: TGTGCCAGCAGTTTCACGGGACTAGCGGGAGATAAAGAGACCCAGTACTTC
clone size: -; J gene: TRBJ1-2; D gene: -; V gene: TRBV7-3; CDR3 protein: CASSLLGLGYTF; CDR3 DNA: TGTGCCAGCAGCTTATTGGGGTTGGGCTACACCTTC
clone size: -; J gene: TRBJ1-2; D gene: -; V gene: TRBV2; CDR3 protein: CASSYSLWDYGYTF; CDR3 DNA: TGTGCCAGCAGTTACAGCCTTTGGGACTATGGCTACACCTTC
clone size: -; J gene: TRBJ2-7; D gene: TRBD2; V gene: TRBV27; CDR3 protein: CASSGSSGISYEQYF; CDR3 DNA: TGTGCCAGCAGTGGCTCTAGCGGGATCTCCTACGAGCAGTACTTC
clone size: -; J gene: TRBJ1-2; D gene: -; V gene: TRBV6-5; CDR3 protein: CASSYSTQYYGYTF; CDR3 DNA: TGTGCCAGCAGTTACTCGACGCAGTACTATGGCTACACCTTC
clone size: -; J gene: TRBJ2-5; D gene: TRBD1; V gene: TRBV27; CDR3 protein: CASSFSVGDRGHGTQYF; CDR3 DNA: TGTGCCAGCAGTTTCTCTGTCGGGGACAGGGGGCACGGGACCCAGTACTTC
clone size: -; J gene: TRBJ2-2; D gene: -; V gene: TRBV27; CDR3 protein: CASSLGIAPGELFF; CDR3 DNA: TGTGCCAGCAGTTTAGGAATAGCCCCCGGGGAGCTGTTTTTT
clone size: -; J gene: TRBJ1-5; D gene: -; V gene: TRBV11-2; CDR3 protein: CASSLDPSWGGNQPQHF; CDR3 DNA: TGTGCCAGCAGCTTAGATCCGTCGTGGGGCGGCAATCAGCCCCAGCATTTT
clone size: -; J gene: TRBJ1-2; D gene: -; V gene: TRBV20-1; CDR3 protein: CSARPPNGYTF; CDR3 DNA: TGCAGTGCCCGGCCCCCCAATGGCTACACCTTC
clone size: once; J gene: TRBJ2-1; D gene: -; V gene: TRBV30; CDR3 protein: CALTPNEQFF; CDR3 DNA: TGTGCCTTAACACCAAATGAGCAGTTCTTC
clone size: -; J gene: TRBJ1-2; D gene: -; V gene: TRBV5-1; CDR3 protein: CASSAIDRIPYGYTF; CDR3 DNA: TGCGCCAGCAGCGCCATCGACAGGATCCCCTATGGCTACACCTTC
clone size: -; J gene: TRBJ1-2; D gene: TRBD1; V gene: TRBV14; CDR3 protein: CASRGTARFYTF; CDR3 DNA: TGTGCCAGCAGGGGGACAGCGCGATTCTACACCTTC
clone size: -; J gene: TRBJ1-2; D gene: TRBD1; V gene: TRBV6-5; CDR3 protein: CASSYLPGGVYGYTF; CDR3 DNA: TGTGCCAGCAGTTACCTTCCAGGGGGCGTCTATGGCTACACCTTC
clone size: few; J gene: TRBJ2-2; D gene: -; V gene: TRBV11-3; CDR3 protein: CASSLGGFSGGELFF; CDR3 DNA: TGTGCCAGCAGCTTAGGGGGATTTTCCGGCGGGGAGCTGTTTTTT
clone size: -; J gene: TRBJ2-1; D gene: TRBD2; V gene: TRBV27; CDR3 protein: CASSLLTGGPNNEQFF; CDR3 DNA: TGTGCCAGCAGTTTACTAACGGGAGGGCCTAACAATGAGCAGTTCTTC
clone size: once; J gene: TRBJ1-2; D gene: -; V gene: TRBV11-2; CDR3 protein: CASSLLTDDYGYTF; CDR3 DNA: TGTGCCAGCAGCTTACTGACGGATGACTATGGCTACACCTTC
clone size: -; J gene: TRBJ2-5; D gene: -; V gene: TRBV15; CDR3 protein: CATSRDRETQYF; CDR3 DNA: TGTGCCACCAGCAGAGATCGGGAGACCCAGTACTTC
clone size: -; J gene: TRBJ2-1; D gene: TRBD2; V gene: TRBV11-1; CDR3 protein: CASSSEGLAGGPVGTFF; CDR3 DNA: TGTGCCAGCAGCTCCGAGGGACTAGCGGGAGGGCCGGTCGGGACGTTCTTC
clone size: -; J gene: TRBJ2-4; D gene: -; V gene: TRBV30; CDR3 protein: CACSFDRLAKNIQYF; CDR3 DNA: TGTGCCTGTTCGTTCGACAGACTAGCCAAAAACATTCAGTACTTC
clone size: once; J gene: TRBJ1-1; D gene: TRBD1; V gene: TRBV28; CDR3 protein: CASSPWTGADTEAFF; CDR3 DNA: TGTGCCAGCAGTCCATGGACAGGGGCGGACACTGAAGCTTTCTTT
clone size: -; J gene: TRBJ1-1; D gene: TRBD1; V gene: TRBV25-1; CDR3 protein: CASRGTGVDTEAFF; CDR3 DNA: TGTGCCAGCAGGGGGACAGGGGTTGACACTGAAGCTTTCTTT
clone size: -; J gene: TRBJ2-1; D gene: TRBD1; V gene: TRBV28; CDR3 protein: CASSFKGASREQFF; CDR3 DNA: TGTGCCAGCAGTTTTAAGGGGGCTAGCAGAGAGCAGTTCTTC
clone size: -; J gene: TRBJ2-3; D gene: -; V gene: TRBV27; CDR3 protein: CASSWTATDTQYF; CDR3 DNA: TGTGCCAGCAGTTGGACGGCGACAGATACGCAGTATTTT
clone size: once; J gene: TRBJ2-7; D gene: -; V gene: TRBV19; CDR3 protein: CASSIDGEGAYEQYF; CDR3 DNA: TGTGCCAGTAGTATAGATGGGGAGGGGGCCTACGAGCAGTACTTC
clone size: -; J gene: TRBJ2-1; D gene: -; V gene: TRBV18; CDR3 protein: CASSPLRGAGNEQFF; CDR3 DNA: TGTGCCAGCTCACCACTTAGGGGCGCCGGCAATGAGCAGTTCTTC
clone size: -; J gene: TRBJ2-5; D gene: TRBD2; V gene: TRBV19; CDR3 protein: CASSMGGGQETQYF; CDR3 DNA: TGTGCCAGTAGTATGGGGGGGGGCCAAGAGACCCAGTACTTC
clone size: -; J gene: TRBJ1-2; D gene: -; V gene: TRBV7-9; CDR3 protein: CASSLGDSYGYTF; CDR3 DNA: TGTGCCAGCAGCTTAGGGGATTCCTATGGCTACACCTTC
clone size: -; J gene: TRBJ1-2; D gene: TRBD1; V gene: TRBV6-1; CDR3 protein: CASRGQNYGYTF; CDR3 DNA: TGTGCCAGCAGGGGACAGAATTATGGCTACACCTTC
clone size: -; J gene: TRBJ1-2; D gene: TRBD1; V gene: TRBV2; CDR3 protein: CASSTDRGDYGYTF; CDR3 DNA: TGTGCCAGCAGTACGGACAGGGGGGACTATGGCTACACCTTC
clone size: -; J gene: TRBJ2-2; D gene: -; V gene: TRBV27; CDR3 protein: CASSLVTGATTGELFF; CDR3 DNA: TGTGCCAGCAGTTTGGTAACAGGAGCGACCACCGGGGAGCTGTTTTTT
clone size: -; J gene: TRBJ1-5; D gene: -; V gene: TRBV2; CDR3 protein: CASSRGGQPQHF; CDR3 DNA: TGTGCCAGCAGTCGCGGCGGTCAGCCCCAGCATTTT
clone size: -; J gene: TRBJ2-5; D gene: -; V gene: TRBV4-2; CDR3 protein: CASSQESPRPEVGTQYF; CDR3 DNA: TGTGCCAGCAGCCAAGAATCCCCCCGACCCGAGGTCGGGACCCAGTACTTC
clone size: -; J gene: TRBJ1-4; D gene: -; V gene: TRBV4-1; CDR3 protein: CASSQGLATASGEKLFF; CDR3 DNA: TGCGCCAGCAGCCAGGGTTTGGCGACAGCCTCGGGTGAAAAACTGTTTTTT
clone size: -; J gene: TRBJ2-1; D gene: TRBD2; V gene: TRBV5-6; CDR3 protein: CASSLVTSNNEQFF; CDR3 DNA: TGTGCCAGCAGCTTGGTGACTAGCAACAATGAGCAGTTCTTC
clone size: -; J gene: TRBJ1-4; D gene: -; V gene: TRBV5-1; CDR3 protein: CASSLRGRDWNEKLFF; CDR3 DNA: TGCGCCAGCAGCTTGAGGGGAAGAGACTGGAATGAAAAACTGTTTTTT
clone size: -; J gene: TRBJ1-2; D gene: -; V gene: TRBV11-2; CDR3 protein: CASSLGGGASGYTF; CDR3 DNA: TGTGCCAGCAGCTTAGGAGGGGGGGCGAGTGGCTACACCTTC
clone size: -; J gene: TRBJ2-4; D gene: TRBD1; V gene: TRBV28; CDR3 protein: CASRDSAKNIQYF; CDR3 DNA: TGTGCCAGCCGGGACAGCGCCAAAAACATTCAGTACTTC
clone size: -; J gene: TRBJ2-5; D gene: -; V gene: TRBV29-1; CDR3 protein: CSVAGRLQETQYF; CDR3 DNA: TGCAGCGTTGCCGGGCGCCTGCAAGAGACCCAGTACTTC
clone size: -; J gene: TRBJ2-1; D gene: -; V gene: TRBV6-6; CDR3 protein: CASSQQLSSYNEQFF; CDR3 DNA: TGTGCCAGCAGTCAACAGCTAAGCTCCTACAATGAGCAGTTCTTC
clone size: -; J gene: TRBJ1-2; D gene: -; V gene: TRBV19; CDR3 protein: CASSLPGFDYGYTF; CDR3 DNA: TGTGCCAGTAGCCTGCCTGGGTTTGACTATGGCTACACCTTC
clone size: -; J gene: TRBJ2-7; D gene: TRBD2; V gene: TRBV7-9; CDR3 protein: CASSPGTSGIEQYF; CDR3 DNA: TGTGCCAGCAGCCCCGGGACTAGCGGGATCGAGCAGTACTTC
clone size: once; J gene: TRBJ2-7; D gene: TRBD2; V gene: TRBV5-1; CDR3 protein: CASSLAGGMVYEQYF; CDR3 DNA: TGCGCCAGCAGCTTGGCCGGGGGGATGGTCTACGAGCAGTACTTC
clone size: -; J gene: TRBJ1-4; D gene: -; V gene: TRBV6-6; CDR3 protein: CASRDPREGSEKLFF; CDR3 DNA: TGTGCCAGCAGAGACCCCAGGGAAGGTTCTGAAAAACTGTTTTTT
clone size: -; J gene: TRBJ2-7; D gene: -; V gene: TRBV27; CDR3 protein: CASSSLGGEQYF; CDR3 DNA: TGTGCCAGCAGTTCCCTCGGGGGCGAGCAGTACTTC